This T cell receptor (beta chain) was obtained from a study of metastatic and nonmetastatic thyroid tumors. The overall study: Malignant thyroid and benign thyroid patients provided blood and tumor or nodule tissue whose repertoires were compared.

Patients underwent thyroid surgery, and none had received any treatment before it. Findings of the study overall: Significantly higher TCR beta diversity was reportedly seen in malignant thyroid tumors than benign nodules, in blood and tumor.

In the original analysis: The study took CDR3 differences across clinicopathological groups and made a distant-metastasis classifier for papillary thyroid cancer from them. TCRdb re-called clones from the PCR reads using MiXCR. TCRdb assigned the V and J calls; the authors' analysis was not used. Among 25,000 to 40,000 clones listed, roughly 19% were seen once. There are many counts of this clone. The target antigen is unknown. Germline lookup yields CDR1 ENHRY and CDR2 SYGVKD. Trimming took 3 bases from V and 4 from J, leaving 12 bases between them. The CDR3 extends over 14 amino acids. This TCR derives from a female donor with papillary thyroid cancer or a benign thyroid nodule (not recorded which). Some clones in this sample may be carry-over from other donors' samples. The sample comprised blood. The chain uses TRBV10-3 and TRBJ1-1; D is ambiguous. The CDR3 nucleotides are TGTGCCATCAGTGACTCGGTCCAGACCACTGAAGCTTTCTTT. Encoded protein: CAISDSVQTTEAFF.